This TCR beta chain was profiled in a study of blood T cells in healthy people across ages. Through a sample-barcoded 5' primer and a J-beta primer mix, a second PCR was run for roughly 6 to 12 cycles. TCRdb reprocessed the 5' RACE reads with MiXCR, giving one entry per CDR3 protein. The sample carries about 730,000 distinct CDR3 sequences, roughly 44% recorded once. This CDR3 region has 15 residues. Germline V gives CDR1 MNHNS, CDR2 SASEGT. The V segment lost 6 bases and the J segment 2 bases; nucleotides outside the gene matches: 9. J is TRBJ1-2 and V is TRBV6-1; TRBD1 matches at 7 bases. Sequenced material: blood. This receptor was identified in a woman aged 55 to 70 in good health. The CDR3 nucleotides read TGTGCCAGCAGACACGAACTACAGGGGAACTATGGCTACACCTTC. Translating it yields CASRHELQGNYGYTF.